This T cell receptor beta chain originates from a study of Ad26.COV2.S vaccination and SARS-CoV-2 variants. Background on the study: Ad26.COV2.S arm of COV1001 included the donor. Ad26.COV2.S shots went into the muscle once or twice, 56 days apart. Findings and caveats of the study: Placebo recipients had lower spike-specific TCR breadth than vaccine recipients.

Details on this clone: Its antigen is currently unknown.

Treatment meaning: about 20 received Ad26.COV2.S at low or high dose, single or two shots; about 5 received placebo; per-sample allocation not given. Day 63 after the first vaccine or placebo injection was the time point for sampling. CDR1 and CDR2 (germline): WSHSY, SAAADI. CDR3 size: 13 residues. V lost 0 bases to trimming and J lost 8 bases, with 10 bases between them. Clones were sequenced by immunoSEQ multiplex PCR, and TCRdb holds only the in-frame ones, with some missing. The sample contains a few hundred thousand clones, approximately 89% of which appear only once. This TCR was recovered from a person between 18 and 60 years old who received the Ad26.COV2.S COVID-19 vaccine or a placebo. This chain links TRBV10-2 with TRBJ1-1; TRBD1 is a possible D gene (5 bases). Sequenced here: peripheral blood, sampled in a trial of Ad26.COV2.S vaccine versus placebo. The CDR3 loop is CASSESTYREAFF. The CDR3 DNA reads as TGCGCCAGCAGTGAGTCGACTTACAGGGAAGCTTTCTTT.